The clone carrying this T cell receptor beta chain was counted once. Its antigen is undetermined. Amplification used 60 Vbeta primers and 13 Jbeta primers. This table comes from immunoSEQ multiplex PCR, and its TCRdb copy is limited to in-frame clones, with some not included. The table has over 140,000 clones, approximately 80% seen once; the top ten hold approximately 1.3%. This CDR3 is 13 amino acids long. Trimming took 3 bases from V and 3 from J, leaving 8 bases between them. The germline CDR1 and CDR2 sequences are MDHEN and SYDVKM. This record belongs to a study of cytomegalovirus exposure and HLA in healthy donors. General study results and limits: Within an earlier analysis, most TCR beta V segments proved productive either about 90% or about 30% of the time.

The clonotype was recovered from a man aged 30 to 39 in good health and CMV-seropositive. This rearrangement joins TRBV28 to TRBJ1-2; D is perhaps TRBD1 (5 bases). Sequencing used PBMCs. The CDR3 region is CASSLVRDYGYTF. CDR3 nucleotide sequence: TGTGCCAGCAGTTTGGTCAGGGACTATGGCTACACCTTC.